Below are 30 T cell receptor beta chains sequenced from a single sample in a study of OX40 agonist ivuxolimab in advanced cancers. Data came from immunoSEQ multiplex PCR; TCRdb stores just in-frame clones and leaves some out. This table has fewer than 80,000 clones, roughly nine tenths appearing once. The starting material was CD4+ or CD8+ T cells sorted from blood, obtained in a trial of the OX40 agonist ivuxolimab. Receptors originate from an adult with an advanced solid tumor such as melanoma, head and neck, liver or kidney cancer.

J is TRBJ2-5 and V is TRBV5-1; perhaps TRBD1 as D (5 bases). Per germline, CDR1 SGHRS and CDR2 YFSETQ. Deletions cut 0 bases from V and 4 bases from J, with 13 bases between. The CDR3 runs 15 residues. The CDR3: CASSLVQGRGETQYF. As DNA, the CDR3 is TGCGCCAGCAGCTTGGTTCAGGGTAGAGGAGAGACCCAGTACTTC.

The chain combines TRBV30 with TRBJ1-1; TRBD1 agrees at 7 bases. Trimming cost V 5 bases and J 4 bases; bases outside gene matches: 7. Germline V gives CDR1 GTSNPN, CDR2 SVGIG (reference sequence). This CDR3 region has 13 residues. Written as DNA, the CDR3 is TGTGCCTGGGGGACAGACAGAGGCACTGAAGCTTTCTTT. Its translation: CAWGTDRGTEAFF.

The genes are TRBV6-5 and TRBJ2-1, with D perhaps given as TRBD1 or TRBD2 (5 bases each). CDR1 is MNHEY and CDR2 is SVGAGI in the germline V gene. The V gene lost 6 bases and the J gene lost 7 bases, with 13 bases spanning the gap. The CDR3 runs 13 residues. CDR3 coding DNA: TGTGCCAGCAGCACGAAGGGACGGAATGAGCAGTTCTTC. Its translation: CASSTKGRNEQFF.

The rearrangement links TRBV18 to TRBJ1-1; possibly TRBD1 for D (5 bases). The CDR3 totals 12 residues. Trimming removed 5 bases at V and 1 base at J, with 5 bases between. From germline, CDR1 is KGHSH and CDR2 LQKENI. The CDR3 here is CASSGGNTEAFF. The CDR3 DNA is TGTGCCAGCTCAGGGGGGAACACTGAAGCTTTCTTT.

V and J are TRBV19 and TRBJ1-5; D is unclear. CDR3 size: 13 residues. Germline CDR1 is LNHDA and CDR2 is SQIVND (reference sequence). V lost 6 bases, J lost 1 base, and 7 bases lay in between. The DNA for the CDR3 is TGTGCCAGTAGAGAATGGAGCAATCAGCCCCAGCATTTT. This gives the protein CASREWSNQPQHF.

The rearrangement uses TRBV5-4 and TRBJ2-1, with 12 bases fitting TRBD2. The J segment lost 6 bases and the V segment lost 4 bases, leaving 8 bases of the junction unmatched. This CDR3 has 16 residues. The germline V gene has CDR1 SGHNT and CDR2 YYREEE (reference sequence). CDR3 sequence: CASSQMGLAGLNEQFF. The CDR3 region has the DNA TGTGCCAGCAGCCAAATGGGACTAGCGGGTCTCAATGAGCAGTTCTTC. Full variable domain (remainder filled in from reference TRBV5-4 and TRBJ2-1): ETGVTQSPTHLIKTRGQQVTLRCSSQSGHNTVSWYQQALGQGPQFIFQYYREEENGRGNFPPRFSGLQFPNYSSELNVNALELDDSALYLCASSQMGLAGLNEQFFGPGTRLTVL.

V gene TRBV20-1 combines with J gene TRBJ1-1; D ambiguous. The length of the CDR3 is 11 residues. V was trimmed by 3 bases and J by 7 bases, leaving 9 bases between them. Germline assignment: CDR1 DFQATT and CDR2 SNEGSKA (reference sequence). This CDR3 reads CSASIVGEAFF. CDR3 sequence (DNA): TGCAGTGCTAGTATCGTAGGTGAAGCTTTCTTT.

The rearrangement joins TRBV7-9 to TRBJ2-7; D possibly uses TRBD1 or TRBD2 (6 bases each). The CDR3 covers 13 residues. Trimming took 5 bases from V and 4 from J, leaving 12 bases between them. CDR1 is SEHNR and CDR2 is FQNEAQ in the germline V gene (reference sequence). The CDR3 sequence: CASSTQGGYEQYF. CDR3 DNA: TGTGCCAGCAGCACACAAGGGGGGTACGAGCAGTACTTC. The whole variable domain, remainder taken from reference TRBV7-9 and TRBJ2-7, is DTGVSQNPRHKITKRGQNVTFRCDPISEHNRLYWYRQTLGQGPEFLTYFQNEAQLEKSRLLSDRFSAERPKGSFSTLEIQRTEQGDSAMYLCASSTQGGYEQYFGPGTRLTVT.

The chain uses TRBV5-1 and TRBJ1-1; no reliable D call. CDR1 is SGHRS, CDR2 YFSETQ, per germline. The V end was cut by 0 bases, the J end by 3 bases, with 12 bases between. This CDR3 has 15 amino acids. The CDR3 loop is CASSLELGLYTEAFF. The CDR3 coding sequence is TGCGCCAGCAGCTTGGAACTTGGACTGTACACTGAAGCTTTCTTT.

The chain links TRBV5-1 to TRBJ2-5; no definite D call. The V and J ends lost 1 base and 0 bases respectively, with 7 bases between them. Germline CDR1 is SGHRS and CDR2 is YFSETQ. The CDR3 covers 14 residues. The CDR3 reads CASSLLGNQETQYF. CDR3 in DNA: TGCGCCAGCAGCTTGCTCGGAAACCAAGAGACCCAGTACTTC.

The genes are TRBV30 and TRBJ2-6; D call uncertain. This CDR3 region has 14 residues. The ends were cut back, 2 bases at V and 0 bases at J, with 5 bases in the middle. CDR1 is GTSNPN and CDR2 is SVGIG in the germline V gene (reference sequence). CDR3 protein: CAWSRNSGANVLTF. The CDR3 DNA follows: TGTGCCTGGAGTAGGAACTCTGGGGCCAACGTCCTGACTTTC.

The V call is TRBV27, the J call TRBJ2-5; D is uncertain. Trimming shortened V by 2 bases and J by 5 bases, and 9 bases separated the two germline ends. CDR3 length: 13 residues. The germline V gene encodes CDR1 MNHEY and CDR2 SMNVEV (reference sequence). This chain's CDR3 is CASSLRLWETQYF. CDR3 sequence (DNA): TGTGCCAGCAGTTTACGTCTATGGGAGACCCAGTACTTC.

This clone was seen a single time. This rearrangement joins TRBV5-1 to TRBJ2-1; weak D call: TRBD2 (6 bases). Per the germline V gene, CDR1 is SGHRS and CDR2 is YFSETQ. The CDR3 contains 14 residues. Deletions cut 3 bases from V and 4 bases from J, with 11 bases between. CDR3 DNA: TGCGCCAGCAGCTCCGGACTATCTTACAATGAGCAGTTCTTC. Protein sequence: CASSSGLSYNEQFF.

CDR3 bases: TGTGCCAGCAAAGACCGGGAAGGGACCGGGGAGCTGTTTTTT. The encoded protein is CASKDREGTGELFF. The genes are TRBV6-5 and TRBJ2-2; D possibly corresponds to TRBD2 (5 bases). The V gene's germline CDR1 is MNHEY and CDR2 SVGAGI. The CDR3 totals 14 residues. Trimming removed 7 bases at V and 5 bases at J, with 14 bases between.

CDR3 region: CASSYPGTAGTQYF. CDR3 nucleotides: TGTGCCAGCAGTTACCCCGGGACAGCGGGTACGCAGTATTTT. The chain has TRBV6-5 and TRBJ2-3; D perhaps matches TRBD1 (7 bases). The CDR3 contains 14 residues. The germline CDR1 and CDR2 sequences are MNHEY and SVGAGI. Trimming removed 2 bases at V and 8 bases at J, with 14 bases between.

J is TRBJ2-1 and V is TRBV2, with D possibly TRBD2 on 6 matching bases. V gave up 1 base and J gave up 8 bases, with 9 bases separating them. The V gene's germline CDR1 is SNHLY and CDR2 FYNNEI. The CDR3 is 13 amino acids. The CDR3 DNA reads as TGTGCCAGCAGTGAAGTGTCGGGGGATGAGCAGTTCTTC. Amino acid sequence: CASSEVSGDEQFF.

V gene TRBV27 combines with J gene TRBJ2-2, with TRBD2 matching 8 bases. The germline gives CDR1 MNHEY, CDR2 SMNVEV (reference sequence). The junction had 11 bases not matched to a gene; V was cut back by 2 bases and J by 3 bases. This CDR3 comprises 18 residues. CDR3 sequence (DNA): TGTGCCAGCAGTTTACGACGGGTAGCGGGATTTGACACCGGGGAGCTGTTTTTT. It translates to CASSLRRVAGFDTGELFF.

This chain joins TRBV5-1 and TRBJ2-3; D assignment may be TRBD1 or TRBD2 (5 bases each). Deletions cut 6 bases from V and 4 bases from J, with 15 bases between. Germline V lookup: CDR1 SGHRS, CDR2 YFSETQ. This CDR3 is 14 amino acids long. CDR3 residues: CASTLGRGADTQYF. CDR3 DNA: TGCGCCAGCACCCTTGGGCGAGGGGCAGATACGCAGTATTTT.

V and J are TRBV18 and TRBJ2-7, with 10 nucleotides matching TRBD1. The V segment lost 2 bases and the J segment 4 bases; nucleotides outside the gene matches: 5. The CDR3 contains 15 residues. CDR1 is KGHSH and CDR2 is LQKENI in the germline V gene. CDR3 nucleotides: TGTGCCAGCTCACCATCGACAGGGGGCGTTTACGAGCAGTACTTC. Its protein product is CASSPSTGGVYEQYF.

This chain joins TRBV11-3 and TRBJ2-5; D gene uncertain. The CDR3 consists of 15 residues. The germline V and J ends were trimmed by 4 bases and 1 base, with 13 bases remaining between them. Germline assignment: CDR1 SGHNT and CDR2 YENEEA. CDR3 residues: CASSSQTGPQETQYF. CDR3 sequence (DNA): TGTGCCAGCAGCTCTCAGACCGGTCCCCAAGAGACCCAGTACTTC.

The rearrangement uses TRBV5-1 and TRBJ2-1; 9 nucleotides line up with TRBD2. Germline V gene sequence: CDR1 SGHRS, CDR2 YFSETQ. V lost 4 bases, J lost 6 bases, and 11 bases stayed unmatched. This CDR3 region has 16 residues. CDR3 sequence reads: CASSPPTGTSPNEQFF. The CDR3 DNA is TGCGCCAGCAGCCCACCAACCGGGACTAGCCCCAATGAGCAGTTCTTC.

This clone occurred once. In DNA, the CDR3 is TGCGCCAGCAGCCAAGCTGAGTGGGGCACAGATACGCAGTATTTT. This codes for CASSQAEWGTDTQYF. The chain links TRBV4-1 to TRBJ2-3, with D unclear. The V end was cut by 1 base, the J end by 1 base, with 9 bases between. The V gene's germline CDR1 is MGHRA and CDR2 YSYEKL. This CDR3 is 15 amino acids long.

This clone was recorded once. The rearrangement links TRBV21-1 to TRBJ2-6; TRBD2 is the table's D call, not checked against the DNA. TRBV21-1 is listed as a pseudogene. The CDR3 has 21 amino acids. CDR3 DNA: TGTGCCAGCAGCAAAGAGGAATGGGCTAAAATCGGAGGGACTGGGGCCAACGTCCTGACTTTC. The encoded protein is CASSKEEWAKIGGTGANVLTF.

The chain employs TRBV10-3 and TRBJ1-5, with 8 bases that match TRBD1. The CDR3 loop spans 14 amino acids. CDR1 and CDR2 (germline): ENHRY, SYGVKD. V was clipped by 6 bases and J by 4 bases; unmatched bases: 5. The chain's CDR3 is CAISPGQGNQPQHF. The CDR3 region has the DNA TGTGCCATCAGCCCTGGACAGGGTAATCAGCCCCAGCATTTT.

J is TRBJ2-3 and V is TRBV19, with unresolved D. Trimming left V 3 bases short and J 7 bases short, with 8 bases between. This CDR3 has 12 amino acids. CDR1 and CDR2 from the germline V gene are LNHDA and SQIVND (reference sequence). The CDR3 DNA reads TGTGCCAGTAGTATGAGTCGGAATACGCAGTATTTT. The encoded protein is CASSMSRNTQYF.

The chain has TRBV7-8 and TRBJ1-2; 7 bases map to TRBD1. Germline CDR1 and CDR2: SGHVS and FQNEAQ. The CDR3 has 15 residues. The V and J ends lost 5 bases and 2 bases, in that order; junction bases with no gene match: 8. The CDR3 DNA follows: TGTGCCAGCAGCATAAACAGGGGATCCAACTATGGCTACACCTTC. Protein: CASSINRGSNYGYTF.

The V gene is TRBV4-1, the J gene TRBJ2-2; D is unclear. From germline, CDR1 is MGHRA and CDR2 YSYEKL. Deletions cut 2 bases from V and 7 bases from J, with 11 bases between. This CDR3 has 14 amino acids. The CDR3 bases are TGCGCCAGCAGCCAAAGGGAAAAGGGCGGGGAGCTGTTTTTT. It yields the protein CASSQREKGGELFF.

The chain links TRBV19 to TRBJ2-3; 9 bases agree with TRBD2. V dropped 5 bases and J dropped 5; count of bases not matched to a gene: 5. The length of the CDR3 is 14 residues. Germline V CDR1 and CDR2: LNHDA, SQIVND (reference sequence). The chain's CDR3 is CASSLGLAIDTQYF. In DNA form, the CDR3 reads TGTGCCAGTAGTTTAGGACTAGCGATAGATACGCAGTATTTT.

This clone was seen a few times. The gene calls are TRBV19 and TRBJ2-7, with D possibly TRBD2 on 6 matching bases. V dropped 3 bases and J dropped 0 bases, with 18 bases sitting between them. The CDR3 sequence is 17 residues long. Looked up from germline, CDR1 is LNHDA and CDR2 is SQIVND (reference sequence). CDR3 loop: CASSIVGGSVISYEQYF. The CDR3 DNA follows: TGTGCCAGTAGTATCGTGGGAGGATCAGTTATCTCCTACGAGCAGTACTTC.

The gene calls are TRBV7-2 and TRBJ1-5; possibly TRBD1 for D (6 bases). This CDR3 has 15 residues. V lost 2 bases to trimming and J lost 2 bases, with 10 bases between them. The germline V gene encodes CDR1 SGHTA and CDR2 FQGNSA. CDR3: CASSLWAGGNQPQHF. CDR3 sequence (DNA): TGTGCCAGCAGCTTATGGGCAGGGGGCAATCAGCCCCAGCATTTT.